This TCR beta chain was found in a study of shared clonotypes between healthy human individuals. The wider study: Sampling drew on donors who were two women and a few men aged 18 to 49.

Within Nashville, Tennessee resided all donors, each a Caucasian adult. TCRdb keeps only in-frame clones here, not all; method: immunoSEQ multiplex PCR. The sample includes millions of clones, 93% of them seen just once. General study points: The rarefaction results pointed to incomplete sorted-subset sequencing despite large depth. Generation probabilities of non-shared clonotypes were lower (relative to those shared by all four donors).

The CDR3 spans 15 residues. Between the trimmed V and J ends, which lost 2 bases and 8 bases, there was a span of 16 bases. Germline-derived CDR1 and CDR2 are LNHNV and YYDKDF (reference sequence). For this clone: The target antigen is unknown.

Sequenced material: naive CD4+ T cells from PBMCs. The sample's subset: CD45RA+ positively selected. This sequence was found in a man between 18 and 29 years old in good health. Some clones in this sample may be carry-over from other donors' samples. The chain recombines TRBV15 with TRBJ2-1; D not certain. The CDR3 loop reads CATSRFPRPPDEQFF. DNA for the CDR3: TGTGCCACCAGCAGATTCCCGAGGCCTCCCGATGAGCAGTTCTTC.